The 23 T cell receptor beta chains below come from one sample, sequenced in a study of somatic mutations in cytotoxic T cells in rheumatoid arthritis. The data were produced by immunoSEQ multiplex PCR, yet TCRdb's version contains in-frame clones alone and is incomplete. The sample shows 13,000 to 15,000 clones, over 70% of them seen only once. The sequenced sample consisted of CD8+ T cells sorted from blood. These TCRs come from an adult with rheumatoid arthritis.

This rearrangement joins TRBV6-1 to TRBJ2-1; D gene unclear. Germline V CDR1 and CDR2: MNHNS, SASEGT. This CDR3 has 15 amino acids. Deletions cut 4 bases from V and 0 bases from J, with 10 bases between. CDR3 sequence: CASSVDLSSYNEQFF. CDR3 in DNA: TGTGCCAGCAGTGTCGACCTTTCCTCCTACAATGAGCAGTTCTTC.

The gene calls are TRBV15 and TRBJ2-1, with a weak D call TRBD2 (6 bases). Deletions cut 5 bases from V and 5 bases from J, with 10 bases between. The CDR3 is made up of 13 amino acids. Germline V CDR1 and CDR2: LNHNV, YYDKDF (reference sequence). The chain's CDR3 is CATSRDWHNEQFF. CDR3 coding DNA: TGTGCCACCAGCCGGGACTGGCACAATGAGCAGTTCTTC.

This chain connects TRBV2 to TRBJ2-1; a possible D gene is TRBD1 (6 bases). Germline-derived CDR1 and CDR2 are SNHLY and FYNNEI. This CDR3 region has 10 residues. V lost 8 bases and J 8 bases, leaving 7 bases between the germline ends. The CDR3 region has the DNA TGTGCCAGCGAGGGGGATGAGCAGTTCTTC. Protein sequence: CASEGDEQFF. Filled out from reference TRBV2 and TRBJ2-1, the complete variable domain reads EPEVTQTPSHQVTQMGQEVILRCVPISNHLYFYWYRQILGQKVEFLVSFYNNEISEKSEIFDDQFSVERPDGSNFTLKIRSTKLEDSAMYFCASEGDEQFFGPGTRLTVL.

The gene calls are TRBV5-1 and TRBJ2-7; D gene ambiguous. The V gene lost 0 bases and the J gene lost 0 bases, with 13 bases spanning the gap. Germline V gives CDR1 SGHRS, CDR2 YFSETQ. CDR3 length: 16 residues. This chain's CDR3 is CASSLDDSRISYEQYF. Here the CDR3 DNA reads TGCGCCAGCAGCTTGGATGATAGTAGGATCTCCTACGAGCAGTACTTC. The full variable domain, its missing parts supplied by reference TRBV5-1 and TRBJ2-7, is KAGVTQTPRYLIKTRGQQVTLSCSPISGHRSVSWYQQTPGQGLQFLFEYFSETQRNKGNFPGRFSGRQFSNSRSEMNVSTLELGDSALYLCASSLDDSRISYEQYFGPGTRLTVT.

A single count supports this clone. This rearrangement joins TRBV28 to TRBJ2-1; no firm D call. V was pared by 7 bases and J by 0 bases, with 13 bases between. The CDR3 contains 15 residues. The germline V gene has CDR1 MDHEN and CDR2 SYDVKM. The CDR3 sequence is CASILGLSSYNEQFF. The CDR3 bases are TGTGCCAGCATCCTTGGATTAAGCTCCTACAATGAGCAGTTCTTC. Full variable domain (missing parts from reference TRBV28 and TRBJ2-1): DVKVTQSSRYLVKRTGEKVFLECVQDMDHENMFWYRQDPGLGLRLIYFSYDVKMKEKGDIPEGYSVSREKKERFSLILESASTNQTSMYLCASILGLSSYNEQFFGPGTRLTVL.

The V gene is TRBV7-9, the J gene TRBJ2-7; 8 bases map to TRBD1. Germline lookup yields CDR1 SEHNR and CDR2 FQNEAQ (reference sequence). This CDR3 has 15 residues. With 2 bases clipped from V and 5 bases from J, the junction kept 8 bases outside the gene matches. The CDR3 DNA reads TGTGCCAGCAGCTTATCTGAGACAGGGGCTAACGAGCAGTACTTC. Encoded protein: CASSLSETGANEQYF.

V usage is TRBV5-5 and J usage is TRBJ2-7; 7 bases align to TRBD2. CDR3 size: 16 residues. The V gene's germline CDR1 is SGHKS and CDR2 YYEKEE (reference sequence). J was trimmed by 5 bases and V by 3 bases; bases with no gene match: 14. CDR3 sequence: CASSSRLKTSNDEQYF. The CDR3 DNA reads TGTGCCAGCAGCTCCCGCCTCAAGACTAGCAACGACGAGCAGTACTTC.

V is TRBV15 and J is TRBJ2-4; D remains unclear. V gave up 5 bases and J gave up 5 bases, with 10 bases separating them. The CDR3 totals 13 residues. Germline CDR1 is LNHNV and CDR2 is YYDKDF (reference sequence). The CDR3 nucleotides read TGTGCCACCAGCTACCGACTGGAAAACATTCAGTACTTC. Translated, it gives CATSYRLENIQYF.

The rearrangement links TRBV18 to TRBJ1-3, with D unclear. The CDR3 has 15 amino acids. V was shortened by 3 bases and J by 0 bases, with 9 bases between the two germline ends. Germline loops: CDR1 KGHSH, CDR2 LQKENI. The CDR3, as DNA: TGTGCCAGCTCACCGGGTACCTCCTCTGGAAACACCATATATTTT. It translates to CASSPGTSSGNTIYF.

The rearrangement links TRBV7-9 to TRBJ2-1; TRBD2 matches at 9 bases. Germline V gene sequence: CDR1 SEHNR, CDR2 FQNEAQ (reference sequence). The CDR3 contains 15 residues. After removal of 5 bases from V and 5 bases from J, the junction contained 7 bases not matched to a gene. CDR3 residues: CASSVLAGFHNEQFF. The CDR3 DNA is TGTGCCAGCAGCGTCCTAGCGGGATTTCACAATGAGCAGTTCTTC.

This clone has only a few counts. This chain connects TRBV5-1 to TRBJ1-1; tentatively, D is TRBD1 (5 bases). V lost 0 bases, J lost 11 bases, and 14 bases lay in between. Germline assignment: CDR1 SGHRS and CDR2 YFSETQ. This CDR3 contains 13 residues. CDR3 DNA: TGCGCCAGCAGCTTGGAGCATAGGGACTGGGCTTTCTTT. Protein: CASSLEHRDWAFF.

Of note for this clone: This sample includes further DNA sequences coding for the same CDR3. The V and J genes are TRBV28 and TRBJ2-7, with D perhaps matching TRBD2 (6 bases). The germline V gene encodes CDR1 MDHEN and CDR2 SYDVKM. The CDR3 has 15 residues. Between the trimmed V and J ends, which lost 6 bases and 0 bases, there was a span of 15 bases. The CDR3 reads CASREGPGDSYEQYF. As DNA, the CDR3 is TGTGCCAGCAGGGAGGGCCCGGGAGACTCCTACGAGCAGTACTTC.

The CDR3: CASSSRGRPSSYEQYF. Here the CDR3 DNA reads TGTGCCAGTAGTTCTCGTGGCAGACCTTCCTCCTACGAGCAGTACTTC. This chain uses TRBV19 with TRBJ2-7; D gene unclear. The CDR3 is made up of 16 amino acids. The ends were cut back, 5 bases at V and 0 bases at J, with 17 bases in the middle. CDR1 is LNHDA, CDR2 SQIVND, per germline (reference sequence).

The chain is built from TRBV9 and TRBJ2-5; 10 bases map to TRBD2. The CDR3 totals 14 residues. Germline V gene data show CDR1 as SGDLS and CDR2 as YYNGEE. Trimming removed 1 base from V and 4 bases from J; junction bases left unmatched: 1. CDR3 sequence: CASSVLAGAETQYF. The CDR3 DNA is TGTGCCAGCAGCGTACTAGCGGGAGCAGAGACCCAGTACTTC. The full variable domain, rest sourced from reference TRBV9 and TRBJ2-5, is DSGVTQTPKHLITATGQRVTLRCSPRSGDLSVYWYQQSLDQGLQFLIQYYNGEERAKGNILERFSAQQFPDLHSELNLSSLELGDSALYFCASSVLAGAETQYFGPGTRLLVL.

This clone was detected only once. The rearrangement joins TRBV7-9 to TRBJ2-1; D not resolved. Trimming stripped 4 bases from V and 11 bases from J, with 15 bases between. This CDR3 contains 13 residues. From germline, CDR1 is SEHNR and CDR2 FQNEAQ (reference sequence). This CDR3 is CASSSRQRYKQFF. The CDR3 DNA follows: TGTGCCAGCAGCTCGCGGCAACGGTACAAGCAGTTCTTC.

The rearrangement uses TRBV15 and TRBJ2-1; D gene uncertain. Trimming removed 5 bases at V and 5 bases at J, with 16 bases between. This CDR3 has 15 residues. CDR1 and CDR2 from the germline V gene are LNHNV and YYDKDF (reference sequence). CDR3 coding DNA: TGTGCCACCAGCCTACAAGGCTCTTCCCACAATGAGCAGTTCTTC. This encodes CATSLQGSSHNEQFF.

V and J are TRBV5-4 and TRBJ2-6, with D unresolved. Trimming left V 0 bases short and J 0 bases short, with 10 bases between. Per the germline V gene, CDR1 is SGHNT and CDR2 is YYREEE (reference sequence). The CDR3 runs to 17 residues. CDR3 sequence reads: CASSLGVRFSGANVLTF. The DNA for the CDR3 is TGTGCCAGCAGCTTGGGAGTGCGGTTCTCTGGGGCCAACGTCCTGACTTTC.

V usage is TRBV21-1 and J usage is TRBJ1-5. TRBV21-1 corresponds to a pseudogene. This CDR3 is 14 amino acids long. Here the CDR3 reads CARRTLGSNQPQHF. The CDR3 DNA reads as TGTGCCAGGCGGACGTTGGGGAGCAATCAGCCCCAGCATTTT.

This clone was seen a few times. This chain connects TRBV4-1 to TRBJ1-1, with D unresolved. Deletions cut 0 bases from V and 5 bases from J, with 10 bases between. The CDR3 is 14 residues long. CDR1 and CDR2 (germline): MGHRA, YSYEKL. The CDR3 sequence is CASSQDKEGTEAFF. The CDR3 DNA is TGCGCCAGCAGCCAAGATAAGGAGGGAACTGAAGCTTTCTTT.

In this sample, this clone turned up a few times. CDR3 coding DNA: TGTGCCAGCAGTTTTCGGGGTACTGAGACCGGGGAGCTGTTTTTT. Its translation is CASSFRGTETGELFF. The chain links TRBV28 to TRBJ2-2; maybe TRBD2 (5 bases). Trimming left V 3 bases short and J 5 bases short, with 13 bases between. The CDR3 length is 15 residues. Per the germline V gene, CDR1 is MDHEN and CDR2 is SYDVKM. The full variable domain, its missing parts supplied by reference TRBV28 and TRBJ2-2, is DVKVTQSSRYLVKRTGEKVFLECVQDMDHENMFWYRQDPGLGLRLIYFSYDVKMKEKGDIPEGYSVSREKKERFSLILESASTNQTSMYLCASSFRGTETGELFFGEGSRLTVL.

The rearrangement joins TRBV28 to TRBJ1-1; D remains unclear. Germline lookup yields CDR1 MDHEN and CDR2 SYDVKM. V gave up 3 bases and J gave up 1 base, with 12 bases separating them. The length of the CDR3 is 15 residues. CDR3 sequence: CASSFTRHSNTEAFF. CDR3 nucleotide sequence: TGTGCCAGCAGTTTCACGAGACACTCGAACACTGAAGCTTTCTTT. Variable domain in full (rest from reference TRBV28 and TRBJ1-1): DVKVTQSSRYLVKRTGEKVFLECVQDMDHENMFWYRQDPGLGLRLIYFSYDVKMKEKGDIPEGYSVSREKKERFSLILESASTNQTSMYLCASSFTRHSNTEAFFGQGTRLTVV.

The CDR3 DNA reads as TGTGCCAGCAGCCCTCGGGGGGACGGAAACTATGGCTACACCTTC. It yields the protein CASSPRGDGNYGYTF. The chain recombines TRBV7-8 with TRBJ1-2; D is possibly TRBD1 (5 bases). Trimming took off 5 bases at V and 2 bases at J, with 15 bases between the two ends. Germline CDR1 SGHVS, CDR2 FQNEAQ. The CDR3 runs to 15 residues. Full variable domain (outside the CDR3, taken from reference TRBV7-8 and TRBJ1-2): GAGVSQSPRYKVAKRGQDVALRCDPISGHVSLFWYQQALGQGPEFLTYFQNEAQLDKSGLPSDRFFAERPEGSVSTLKIQRTQQEDSAVYLCASSPRGDGNYGYTFGSGTRLTVV.

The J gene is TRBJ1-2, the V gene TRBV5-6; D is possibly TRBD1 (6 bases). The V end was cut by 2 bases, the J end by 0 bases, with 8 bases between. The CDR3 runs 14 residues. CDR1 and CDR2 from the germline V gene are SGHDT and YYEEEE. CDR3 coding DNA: TGTGCCAGCAGCTTAGGGGGAACTAACTATGGCTACACCTTC. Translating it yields CASSLGGTNYGYTF.